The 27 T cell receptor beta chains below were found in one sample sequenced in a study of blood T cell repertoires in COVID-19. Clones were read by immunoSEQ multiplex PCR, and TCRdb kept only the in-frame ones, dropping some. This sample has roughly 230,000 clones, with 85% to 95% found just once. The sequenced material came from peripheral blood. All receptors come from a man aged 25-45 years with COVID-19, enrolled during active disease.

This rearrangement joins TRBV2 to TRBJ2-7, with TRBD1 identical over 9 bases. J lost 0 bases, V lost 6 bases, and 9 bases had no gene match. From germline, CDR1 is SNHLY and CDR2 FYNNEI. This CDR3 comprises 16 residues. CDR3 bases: TGTGCCAGCAGCTCGGGACAGGGTTTGAGCTCCTACGAGCAGTACTTC. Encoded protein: CASSSGQGLSSYEQYF.

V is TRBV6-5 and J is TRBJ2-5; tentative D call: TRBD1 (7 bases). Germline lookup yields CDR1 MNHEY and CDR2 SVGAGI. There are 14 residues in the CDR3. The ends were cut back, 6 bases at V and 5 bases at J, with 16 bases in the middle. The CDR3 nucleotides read TGTGCCAGCAGCTCGTGGGACAGCGGGGAGACCCAGTACTTC. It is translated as CASSSWDSGETQYF.

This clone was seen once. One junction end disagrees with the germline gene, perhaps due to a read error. The CDR3 spells CASSVTGVDQAQHF. CDR3 sequence (DNA): TGTGCCAGCAGTGTGACAGGGGTGGATCAGGCCCAGCATTTT. V is TRBV25-1 and J is TRBJ1-5, with 8 bases aligning to TRBD1. Germline values: CDR1 MGHDK, CDR2 SYGVNS. The CDR3 totals 14 residues.

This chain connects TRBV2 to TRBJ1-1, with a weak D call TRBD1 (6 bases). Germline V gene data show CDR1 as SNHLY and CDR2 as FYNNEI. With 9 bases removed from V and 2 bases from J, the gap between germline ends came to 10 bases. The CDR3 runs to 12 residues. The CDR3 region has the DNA TGTGCCAGTCTACAGGGAAACACTGAAGCTTTCTTT. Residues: CASLQGNTEAFF.

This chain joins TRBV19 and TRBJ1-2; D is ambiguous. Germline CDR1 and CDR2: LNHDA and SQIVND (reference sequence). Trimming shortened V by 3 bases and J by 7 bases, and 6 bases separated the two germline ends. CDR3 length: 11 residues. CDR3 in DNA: TGTGCCAGTAGTATCCGGAGTGGCTACACCTTC. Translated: CASSIRSGYTF. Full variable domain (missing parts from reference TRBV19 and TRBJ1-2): DGGITQSPKYLFRKEGQNVTLSCEQNLNHDAMYWYRQDPGQGLRLIYYSQIVNDFQKGDIAEGYSVSREKKESFPLTVTSAQKNPTAFYLCASSIRSGYTFGSGTRLTVV.

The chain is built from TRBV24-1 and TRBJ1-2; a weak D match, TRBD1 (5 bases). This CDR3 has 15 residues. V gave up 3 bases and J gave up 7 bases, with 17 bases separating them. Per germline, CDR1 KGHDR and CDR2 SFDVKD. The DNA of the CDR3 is TGTGCCACCAGTGATGCACCTCAGGGTGGGCTTGGCTACACCTTC. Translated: CATSDAPQGGLGYTF.

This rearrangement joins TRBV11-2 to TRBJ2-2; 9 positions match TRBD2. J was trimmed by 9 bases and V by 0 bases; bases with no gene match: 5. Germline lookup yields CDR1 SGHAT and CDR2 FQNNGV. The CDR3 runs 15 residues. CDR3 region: CASSLDAAGGRELFF. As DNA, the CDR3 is TGTGCCAGCAGCTTAGATGCCGCGGGGGGGAGGGAGCTGTTTTTT. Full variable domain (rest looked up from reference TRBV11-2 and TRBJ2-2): EAGVAQSPRYKIIEKRQSVAFWCNPISGHATLYWYQQILGQGPKLLIQFQNNGVVDDSQLPKDRFSAERLKGVDSTLKIQPAKLEDSAVYLCASSLDAAGGRELFFGEGSRLTVL.

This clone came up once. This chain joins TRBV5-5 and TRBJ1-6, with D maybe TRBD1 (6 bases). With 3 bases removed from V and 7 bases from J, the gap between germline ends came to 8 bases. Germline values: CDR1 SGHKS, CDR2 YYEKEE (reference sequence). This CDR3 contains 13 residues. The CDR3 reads CASSYTGNSPLHF. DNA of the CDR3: TGTGCCAGCAGCTATACAGGGAATTCACCCCTCCACTTT.

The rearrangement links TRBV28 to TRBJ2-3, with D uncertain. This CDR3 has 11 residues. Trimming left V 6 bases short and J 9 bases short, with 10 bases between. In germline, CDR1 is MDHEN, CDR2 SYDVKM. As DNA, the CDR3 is TGTGCCAGCAGCCGAATTGGCACGCAGTATTTT. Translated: CASSRIGTQYF.

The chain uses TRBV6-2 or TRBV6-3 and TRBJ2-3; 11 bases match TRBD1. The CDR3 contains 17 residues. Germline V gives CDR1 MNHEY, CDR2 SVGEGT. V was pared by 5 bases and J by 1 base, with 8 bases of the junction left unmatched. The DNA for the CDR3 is TGTGCCAGCAGTCGTTGGACAGGGGGCTGGGGCACAGATACGCAGTATTTT. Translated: CASSRWTGGWGTDTQYF.

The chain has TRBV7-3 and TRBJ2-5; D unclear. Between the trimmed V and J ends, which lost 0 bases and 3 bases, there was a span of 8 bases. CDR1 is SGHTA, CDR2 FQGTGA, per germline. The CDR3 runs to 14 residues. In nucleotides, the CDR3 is TGTGCCAGCAGCTTAACGGCAGACAAAGAGACCCAGTACTTC. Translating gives CASSLTADKETQYF.

The CDR3 region is CASSRVGGSYNEQFF. Here the CDR3 DNA reads TGCGCCAGCAGCCGGGTCGGCGGGTCCTACAATGAGCAGTTCTTC. This chain joins TRBV4-1 and TRBJ2-1; the D gene is possibly TRBD2 (5 bases). CDR1 is MGHRA, CDR2 YSYEKL, per germline. The V and J ends lost 4 bases and 1 base respectively, with 11 bases between them. The CDR3 sequence is 15 residues long.

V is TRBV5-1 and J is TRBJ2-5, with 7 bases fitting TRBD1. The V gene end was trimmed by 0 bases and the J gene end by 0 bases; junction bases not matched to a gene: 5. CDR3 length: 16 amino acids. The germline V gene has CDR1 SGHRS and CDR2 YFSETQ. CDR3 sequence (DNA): TGCGCCAGCAGCTTGGGGGCAGGGGGTTACCAAGAGACCCAGTACTTC. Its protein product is CASSLGAGGYQETQYF.

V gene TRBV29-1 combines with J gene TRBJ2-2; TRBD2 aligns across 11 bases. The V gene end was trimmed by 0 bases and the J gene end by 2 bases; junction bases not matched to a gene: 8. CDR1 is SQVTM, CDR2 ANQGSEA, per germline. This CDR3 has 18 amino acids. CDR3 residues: CSVEDPLAGALNTGELFF. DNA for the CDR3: TGCAGCGTTGAAGATCCACTAGCGGGGGCCTTAAACACCGGGGAGCTGTTTTTT.

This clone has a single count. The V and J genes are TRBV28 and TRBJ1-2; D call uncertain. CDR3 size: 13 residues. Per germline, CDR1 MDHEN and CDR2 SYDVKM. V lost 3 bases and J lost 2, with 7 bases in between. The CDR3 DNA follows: TGTGCCAGCAGTTTGGGCCAGAACTATGGCTACACCTTC. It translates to CASSLGQNYGYTF.

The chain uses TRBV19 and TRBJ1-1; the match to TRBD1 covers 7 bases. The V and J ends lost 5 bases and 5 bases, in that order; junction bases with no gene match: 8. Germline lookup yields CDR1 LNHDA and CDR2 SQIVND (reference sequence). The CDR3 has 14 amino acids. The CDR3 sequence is CASSGPGGRTEAFF. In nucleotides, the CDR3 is TGTGCCAGTAGTGGACCAGGGGGTCGTACTGAAGCTTTCTTT.

The CDR3 loop reads CSVAGTGNTIYF. CDR3 in DNA: TGCAGCGTTGCAGGGACTGGAAACACCATATATTTT. This rearrangement joins TRBV29-1 to TRBJ1-3; D possibly corresponds to TRBD1 (5 bases). CDR1 and CDR2 from the germline V gene are SQVTM and ANQGSEA. Trimming took 4 bases from V and 2 from J, leaving 6 bases between them. The CDR3 extends over 12 amino acids.

The CDR3 reads CASSLPGTPRYQAFF. Here the CDR3 DNA reads TGTGCCAGCAGCTTGCCCGGGACACCGCGGTACCAAGCTTTCTTT. This chain links TRBV7-3 with TRBJ1-1; D may be TRBD1 (6 bases). V was clipped by 3 bases and J by 9 bases, with 20 bases between them. Per germline, CDR1 SGHTA and CDR2 FQGTGA. The CDR3 is made up of 15 amino acids.

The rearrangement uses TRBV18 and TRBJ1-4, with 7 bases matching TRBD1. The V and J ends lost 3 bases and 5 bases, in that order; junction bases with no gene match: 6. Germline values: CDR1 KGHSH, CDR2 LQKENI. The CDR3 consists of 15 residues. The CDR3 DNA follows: TGTGCCAGCTCACCGCCGGGACAGCCAAATGAAAAACTGTTTTTT. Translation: CASSPPGQPNEKLFF.

The CDR3 sequence is CSVEAWGDTYEQYF. The CDR3 nucleotides read TGCAGCGTTGAGGCTTGGGGGGATACCTACGAGCAGTACTTC. The V call is TRBV29-1, the J call TRBJ2-7, with D maybe TRBD2 (6 bases). V was cut by 3 bases and J by 2 bases, with 14 bases left in between. This CDR3 contains 14 residues. Germline loops: CDR1 SQVTM, CDR2 ANQGSEA.

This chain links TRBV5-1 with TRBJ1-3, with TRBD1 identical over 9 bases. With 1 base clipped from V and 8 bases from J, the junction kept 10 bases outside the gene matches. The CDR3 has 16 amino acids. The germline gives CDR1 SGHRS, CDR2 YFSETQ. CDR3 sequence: CASSLRPGQGSHTIYF. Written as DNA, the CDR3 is TGCGCCAGCAGCTTGCGGCCGGGACAGGGTAGCCACACCATATATTTT.

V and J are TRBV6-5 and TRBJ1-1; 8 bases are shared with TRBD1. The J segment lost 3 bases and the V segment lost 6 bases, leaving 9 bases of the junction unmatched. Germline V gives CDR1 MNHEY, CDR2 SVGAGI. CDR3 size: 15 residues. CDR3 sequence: CASSPGTGVDTEAFF. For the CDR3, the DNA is TGTGCCAGCAGCCCCGGGACAGGCGTTGACACTGAAGCTTTCTTT.

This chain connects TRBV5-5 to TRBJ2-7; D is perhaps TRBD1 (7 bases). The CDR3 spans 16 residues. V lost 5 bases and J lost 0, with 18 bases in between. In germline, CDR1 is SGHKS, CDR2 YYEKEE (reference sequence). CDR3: CASSFSGGTASYEQYF. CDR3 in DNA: TGTGCCAGCAGTTTCAGTGGAGGGACAGCCTCCTACGAGCAGTACTTC.

The CDR3 DNA sequence: TGTGCCACCACCTTGGACAGGGGCAATGAGCAGTTCTTC. Translated, it gives CATTLDRGNEQFF. The gene calls are TRBV15 and TRBJ2-1; 9 bases are shared with TRBD1. Germline CDR1 and CDR2: LNHNV and YYDKDF (reference sequence). With 7 bases clipped from V and 6 bases from J, the junction kept 4 bases outside the gene matches. The CDR3 has 13 amino acids.

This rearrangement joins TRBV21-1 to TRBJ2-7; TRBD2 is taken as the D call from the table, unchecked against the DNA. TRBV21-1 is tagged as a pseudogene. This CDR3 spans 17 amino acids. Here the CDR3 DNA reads TGTGCCAGCAGCAGTAAACCGCCACCCGGGGGTTCCTACGAGCAGTACTTC. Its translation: CASSSKPPPGGSYEQYF.

The chain's CDR3 is CATSDNRGTEAFF. CDR3 nucleotide sequence: TGTGCCACCAGTGACAATAGAGGGACTGAAGCTTTCTTT. The gene calls are TRBV24-1 and TRBJ1-1; D unresolved. Trimming removed 4 bases at V and 5 bases at J, with 10 bases between. This CDR3 comprises 13 residues. Germline V gene sequence: CDR1 KGHDR, CDR2 SFDVKD.

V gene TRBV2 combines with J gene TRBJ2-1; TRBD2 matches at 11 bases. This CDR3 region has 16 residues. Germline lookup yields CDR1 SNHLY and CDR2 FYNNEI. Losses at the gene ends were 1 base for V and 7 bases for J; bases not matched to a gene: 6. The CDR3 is CASSEERLAGGNEQFF. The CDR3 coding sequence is TGTGCCAGCAGTGAAGAACGGCTAGCGGGGGGAAATGAGCAGTTCTTC. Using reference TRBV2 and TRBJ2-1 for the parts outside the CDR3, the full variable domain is EPEVTQTPSHQVTQMGQEVILRCVPISNHLYFYWYRQILGQKVEFLVSFYNNEISEKSEIFDDQFSVERPDGSNFTLKIRSTKLEDSAMYFCASSEERLAGGNEQFFGPGTRLTVL.